The present T cell receptor beta chain was sequenced within a study of T-cell memory formation after mild COVID-19. One entry per CDR3 protein results from TCRdb running MiXCR on the 5' RACE reads. The sample contains 100,000 to 120,000 distinct CDR3 sequences, roughly 20% of which appear only once. CDR3 length: 17 amino acids. Germline V CDR1 and CDR2: SGHTA, FQGNSA. The V end lost 2 bases, the J end lost 6 bases, and 20 bases lay between the germline ends. This receptor was obtained from a man aged 18 to 29 who had mild COVID-19 (a few samples of this study predate the infection). Cell type and time point are not known. This chain joins TRBV7-2 and TRBJ1-5; D not certain. The sequencing sample was made of PBMCs or a T cell subset sorted from them (not recorded which). CDR3 loop: CASSLRSDFTHGQPQHF. The CDR3, as DNA: TGTGCCAGCAGCTTAAGGTCAGATTTCACGCATGGTCAGCCCCAGCATTTT. Full variable domain (outside the CDR3, taken from reference TRBV7-2 and TRBJ1-5): GAGVSQSPSNKVTEKGKDVELRCDPISGHTALYWYRQSLGQGLEFLIYFQGNSAPDKSGLPSDRFSAERTGGSVSTLTIQRTQQEDSAVYLCASSLRSDFTHGQPQHFGDGTRLSIL.